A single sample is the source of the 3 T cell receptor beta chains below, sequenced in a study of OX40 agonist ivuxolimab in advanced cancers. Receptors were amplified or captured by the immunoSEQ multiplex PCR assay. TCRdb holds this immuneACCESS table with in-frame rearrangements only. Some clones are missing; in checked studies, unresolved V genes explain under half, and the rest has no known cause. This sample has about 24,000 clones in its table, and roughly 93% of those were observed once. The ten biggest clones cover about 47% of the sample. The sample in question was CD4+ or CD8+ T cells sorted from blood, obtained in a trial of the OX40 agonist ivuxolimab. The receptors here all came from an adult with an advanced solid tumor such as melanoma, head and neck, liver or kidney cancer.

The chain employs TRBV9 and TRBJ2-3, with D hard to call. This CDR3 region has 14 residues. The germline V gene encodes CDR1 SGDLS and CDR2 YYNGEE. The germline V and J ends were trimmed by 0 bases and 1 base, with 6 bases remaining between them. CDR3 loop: CASSVVVGTDTQYF. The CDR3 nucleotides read TGTGCCAGCAGCGTAGTTGTTGGCACAGATACGCAGTATTTT.

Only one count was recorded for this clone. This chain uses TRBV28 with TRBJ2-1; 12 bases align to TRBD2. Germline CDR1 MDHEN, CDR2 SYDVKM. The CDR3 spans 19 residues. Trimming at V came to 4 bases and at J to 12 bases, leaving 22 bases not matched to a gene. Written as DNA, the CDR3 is TGTGCCAGCAGTTATCTCCTGCGTCGACTAGCGGGGGCCCCGGGCTCGCAGTTCTTC. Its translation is CASSYLLRRLAGAPGSQFF. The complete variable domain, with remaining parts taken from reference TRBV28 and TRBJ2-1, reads DVKVTQSSRYLVKRTGEKVFLECVQDMDHENMFWYRQDPGLGLRLIYFSYDVKMKEKGDIPEGYSVSREKKERFSLILESASTNQTSMYLCASSYLLRRLAGAPGSQFFGPGTRLTVL.

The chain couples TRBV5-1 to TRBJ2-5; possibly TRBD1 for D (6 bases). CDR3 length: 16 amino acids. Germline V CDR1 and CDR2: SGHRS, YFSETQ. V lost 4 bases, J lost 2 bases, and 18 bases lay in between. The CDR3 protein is CASSLKTGHRQETQYF. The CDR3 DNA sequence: TGCGCCAGCAGCCTGAAGACAGGACACCGTCAAGAGACCCAGTACTTC.